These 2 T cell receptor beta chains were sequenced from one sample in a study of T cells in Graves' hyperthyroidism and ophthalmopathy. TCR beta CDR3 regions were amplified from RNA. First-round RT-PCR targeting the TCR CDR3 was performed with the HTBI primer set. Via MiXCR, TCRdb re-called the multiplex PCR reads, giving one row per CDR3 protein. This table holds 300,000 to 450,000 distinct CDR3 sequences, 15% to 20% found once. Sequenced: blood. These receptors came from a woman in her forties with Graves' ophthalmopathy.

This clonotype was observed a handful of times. The CDR3 DNA sequence: TGTGCCTGGAGGCTAGCGGGTCGGCCTACAGATACGCAGTATTTT. Amino acids: CAWRLAGRPTDTQYF. The chain links TRBV30 to TRBJ2-3; TRBD2 matches 8 bases. The ends lost 3 bases at V and 3 bases at J; junction bases unmatched: 8. The CDR3 runs 15 residues. The V gene's germline CDR1 is GTSNPN and CDR2 SVGIG (reference sequence).

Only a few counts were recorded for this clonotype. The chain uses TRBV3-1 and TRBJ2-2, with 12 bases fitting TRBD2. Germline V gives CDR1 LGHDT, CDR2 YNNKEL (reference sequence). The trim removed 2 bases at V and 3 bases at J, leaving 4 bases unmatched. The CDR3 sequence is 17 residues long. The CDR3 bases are TGTGCCAGCAGCCAATCCAGACTAGCGGGAGACACCGGGGAGCTGTTTTTT. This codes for CASSQSRLAGDTGELFF. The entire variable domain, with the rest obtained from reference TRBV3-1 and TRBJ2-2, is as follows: DTAVSQTPKYLVTQMGNDKSIKCEQNLGHDTMYWYKQDSKKFLKIMFSYNNKELIINETVPNRFSPKSPDKAHLNLHINSLELGDSAVYFCASSQSRLAGDTGELFFGEGSRLTVL.